This T cell receptor beta chain came from a study of blood T cell repertoires in COVID-19. The data were produced by immunoSEQ multiplex PCR, yet TCRdb's version contains in-frame clones alone and is incomplete. Among about 220,000 clones listed, 84% were seen once. Trimming cost V 5 bases and J 0 bases, with 7 bases left between them. Germline V lookup: CDR1 SEHNR, CDR2 FQNEAQ (reference sequence). CDR3 length equals 13 residues. Specimen: peripheral blood. The clonotype was recovered from a man aged 25-45 years with active or convalescent COVID-19. The gene calls are TRBV7-9 and TRBJ1-2, with unresolved D. CDR3 coding DNA: TGTGCCAGCAGCCACACATCTAACTATGGCTACACCTTC. Translation: CASSHTSNYGYTF.